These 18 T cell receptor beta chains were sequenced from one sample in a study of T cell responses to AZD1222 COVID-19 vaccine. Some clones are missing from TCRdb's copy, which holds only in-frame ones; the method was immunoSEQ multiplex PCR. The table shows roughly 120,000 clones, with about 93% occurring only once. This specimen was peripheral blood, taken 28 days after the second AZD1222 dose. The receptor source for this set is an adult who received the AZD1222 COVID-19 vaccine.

The CDR3 reads CASSRDRGSSEQYF. The CDR3 DNA is TGCGCCAGCAGCAGGGACAGGGGATCTAGCGAGCAGTACTTC. The V and J genes are TRBV5-1 and TRBJ2-7, with 10 bases aligning to TRBD1. The V gene end was trimmed by 4 bases and the J gene end by 6 bases; junction bases not matched to a gene: 7. Per germline, CDR1 SGHRS and CDR2 YFSETQ. The CDR3 has 14 amino acids.

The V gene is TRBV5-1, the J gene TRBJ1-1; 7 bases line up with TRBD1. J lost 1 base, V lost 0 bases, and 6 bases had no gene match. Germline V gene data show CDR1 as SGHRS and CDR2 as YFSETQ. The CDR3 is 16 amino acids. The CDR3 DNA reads TGCGCCAGCAGCTTGGTTGGGACAGTTAAGAACACTGAAGCTTTCTTT. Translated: CASSLVGTVKNTEAFF.

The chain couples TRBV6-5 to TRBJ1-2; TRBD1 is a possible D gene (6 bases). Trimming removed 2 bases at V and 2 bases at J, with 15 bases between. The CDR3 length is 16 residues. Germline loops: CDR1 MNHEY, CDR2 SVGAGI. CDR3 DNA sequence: TGTGCCAGCAGTTACAGTCGGACAGTGTTAAACTATGGCTACACCTTC. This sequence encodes CASSYSRTVLNYGYTF.

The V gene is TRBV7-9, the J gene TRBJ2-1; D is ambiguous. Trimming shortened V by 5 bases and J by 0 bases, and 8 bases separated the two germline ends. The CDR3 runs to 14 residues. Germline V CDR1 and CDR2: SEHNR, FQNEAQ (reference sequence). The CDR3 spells CASSIWGSYNEQFF. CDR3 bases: TGTGCCAGCAGCATATGGGGCTCCTACAATGAGCAGTTCTTC. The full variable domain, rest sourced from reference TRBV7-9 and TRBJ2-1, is DTGVSQNPRHKITKRGQNVTFRCDPISEHNRLYWYRQTLGQGPEFLTYFQNEAQLEKSRLLSDRFSAERPKGSFSTLEIQRTEQGDSAMYLCASSIWGSYNEQFFGPGTRLTVL.

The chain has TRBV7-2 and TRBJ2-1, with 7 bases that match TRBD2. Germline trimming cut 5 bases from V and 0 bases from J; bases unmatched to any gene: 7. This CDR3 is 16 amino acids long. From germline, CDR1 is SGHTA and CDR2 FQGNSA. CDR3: CASSPKAGISYNEQFF. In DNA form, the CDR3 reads TGTGCCAGCAGCCCTAAAGCGGGAATCTCCTACAATGAGCAGTTCTTC.

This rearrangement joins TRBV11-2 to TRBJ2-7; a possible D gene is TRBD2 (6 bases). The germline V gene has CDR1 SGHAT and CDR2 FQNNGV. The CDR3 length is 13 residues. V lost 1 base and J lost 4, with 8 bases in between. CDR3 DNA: TGTGCCAGCAGCTTAGGTAGCGGATACGAGCAGTACTTC. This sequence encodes CASSLGSGYEQYF.

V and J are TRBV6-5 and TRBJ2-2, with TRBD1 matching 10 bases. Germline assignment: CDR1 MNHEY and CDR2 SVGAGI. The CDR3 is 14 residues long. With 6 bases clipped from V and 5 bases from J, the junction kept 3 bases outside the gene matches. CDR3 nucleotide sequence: TGTGCCAGCAGGCGGGACAGGGGAACCGGGGAGCTGTTTTTT. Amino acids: CASRRDRGTGELFF.

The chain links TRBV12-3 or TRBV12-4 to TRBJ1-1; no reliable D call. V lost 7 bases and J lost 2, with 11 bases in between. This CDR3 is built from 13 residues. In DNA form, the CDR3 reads TGTGCCAGCATAGGCCTACGCAACACTGAAGCTTTCTTT. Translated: CASIGLRNTEAFF.

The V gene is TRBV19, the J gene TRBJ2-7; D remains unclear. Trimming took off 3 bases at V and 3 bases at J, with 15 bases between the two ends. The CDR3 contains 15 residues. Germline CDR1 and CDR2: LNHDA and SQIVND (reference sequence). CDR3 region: CASSIGPPRDYEQYF. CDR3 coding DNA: TGTGCCAGTAGTATTGGACCCCCAAGGGACTACGAGCAGTACTTC.

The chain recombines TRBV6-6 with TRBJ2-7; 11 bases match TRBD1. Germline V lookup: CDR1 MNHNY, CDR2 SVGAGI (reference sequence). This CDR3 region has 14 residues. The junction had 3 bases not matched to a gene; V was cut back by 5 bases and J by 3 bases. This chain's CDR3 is CASSRTGGVYEQYF. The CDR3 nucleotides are TGTGCCAGCAGTAGGACAGGGGGCGTCTACGAGCAGTACTTC.

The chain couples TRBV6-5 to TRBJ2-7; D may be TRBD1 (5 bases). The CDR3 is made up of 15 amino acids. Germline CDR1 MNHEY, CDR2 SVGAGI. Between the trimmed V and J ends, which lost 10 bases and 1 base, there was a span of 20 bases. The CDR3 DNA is TGTGCCACCCTAGGCGAGCAGGGCACATCCTACGAGCAGTACTTC. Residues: CATLGEQGTSYEQYF.

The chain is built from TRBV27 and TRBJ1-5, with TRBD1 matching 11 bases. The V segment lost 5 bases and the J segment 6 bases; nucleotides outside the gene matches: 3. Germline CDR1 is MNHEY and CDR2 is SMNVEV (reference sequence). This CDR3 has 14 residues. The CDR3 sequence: CASSRDRGGQPQHF. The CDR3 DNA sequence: TGTGCCAGCAGTAGGGACAGGGGGGGTCAGCCCCAGCATTTT.

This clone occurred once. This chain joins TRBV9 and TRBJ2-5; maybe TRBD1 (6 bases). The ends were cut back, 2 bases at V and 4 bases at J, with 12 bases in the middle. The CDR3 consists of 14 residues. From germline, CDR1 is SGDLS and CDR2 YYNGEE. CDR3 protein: CASSVRQGTETQYF. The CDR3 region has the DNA TGTGCCAGCAGCGTCAGGCAGGGGACAGAGACCCAGTACTTC.

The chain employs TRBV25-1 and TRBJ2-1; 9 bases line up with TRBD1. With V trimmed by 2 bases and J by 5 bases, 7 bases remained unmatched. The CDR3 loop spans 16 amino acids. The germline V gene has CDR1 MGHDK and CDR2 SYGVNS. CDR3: CASSEPQDRGNNEQFF. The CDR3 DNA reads TGTGCCAGCAGTGAACCCCAGGACAGGGGCAACAATGAGCAGTTCTTC.

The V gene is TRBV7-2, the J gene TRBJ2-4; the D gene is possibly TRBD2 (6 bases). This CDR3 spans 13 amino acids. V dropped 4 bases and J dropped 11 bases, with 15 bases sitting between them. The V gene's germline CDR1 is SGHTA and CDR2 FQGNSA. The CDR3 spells CASSSGRWEVQYF. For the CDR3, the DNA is TGTGCCAGCAGCTCCGGGCGGTGGGAGGTTCAGTACTTC.

The CDR3 nucleotides are TGTGCTAGTGTCCGGACAGGGCAAAATCAGCCCCAGCATTTT. The encoded protein is CASVRTGQNQPQHF. The J gene is TRBJ1-5, the V gene TRBV12-5; 8 bases align to TRBD1. J lost 4 bases, V lost 7 bases, and 6 bases had no gene match. The CDR3 is made up of 14 amino acids. Per the germline V gene, CDR1 is LGHNT and CDR2 is FRNRAP.

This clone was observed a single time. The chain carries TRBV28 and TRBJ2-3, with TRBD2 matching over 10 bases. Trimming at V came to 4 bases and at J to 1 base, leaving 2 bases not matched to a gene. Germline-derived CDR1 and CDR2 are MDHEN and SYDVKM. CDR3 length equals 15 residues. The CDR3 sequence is CASSSSGRGTDTQYF. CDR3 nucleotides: TGTGCCAGCAGTTCAAGCGGGAGGGGCACAGATACGCAGTATTTT.

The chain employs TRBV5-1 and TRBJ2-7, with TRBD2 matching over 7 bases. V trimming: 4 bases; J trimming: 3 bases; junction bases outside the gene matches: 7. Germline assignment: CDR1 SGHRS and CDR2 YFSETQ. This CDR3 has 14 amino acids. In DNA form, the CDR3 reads TGCGCCAGCAGCAACGGACTAGAGATCTACGAGCAGTACTTC. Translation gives CASSNGLEIYEQYF.